The T cell receptor (beta chain) described here comes from a study of beta chain features in type 1 diabetes (dated by TCRdb to the late 2010s). For context, the study as a whole: Mean age, gender distribution, total cell number and subset yield did not differ between patients and healthy donors. A total of about 99,000,000 sorted cells were examined across all samples, and RNA yield correlated strongly with the number of cells per subset. In the study, recently diagnosed type 1 diabetes patients and matched healthy donors were compared on the TCRB repertoires of their sorted circulating CD4+ T cell subsets. Naive and central memory subsets were obtained from all 30 or so donors, but regulatory and stem cell-like memory subsets were isolated from only 8 patients and about 8 healthy donors. Results and caveats for the whole study, not just this receptor: At VDJ recombination sites, patients with type 1 diabetes made fewer insertions and deleted more nucleotides, a pattern implying thymic rearrangement abnormalities. Only small numbers of individuals were included in the HLA sub-analyses, which left unresolved whether HLA type had any influence on TCRB rearrangement. Because cDNA was sequenced instead of genomic DNA, activated cells with high expression could be over-represented, although the groups did not differ in activation or CD3 levels. Shorter templates might be favored by PCR, yet because patient and control samples were amplified and corrected together, any such skew would affect both groups equally. Naive, central memory and regulatory TCRB repertoires appeared to be more similar among patients than among healthy donors. In all four CD4+ subsets, TCRB CDR3 length was moderately but significantly shorter in type 1 diabetes patients.

Including the terminal cysteine and phenylalanine, the CDR3 comprises 16 residues. This entry keeps only the CDR3 DNA: 48 bases, framed from base 1. For CDR1 and CDR2, the germline V gene lists SGHTA and FQGNSA. Relative to germline, V is missing 0 bases and J is missing 3 bases, with 1 base of the junction outside any gene match. Each donor gave one peripheral blood draw, roughly 0.12 L on average, collected into heparinised tubes. Using a panel that included CD45RO, CCR7, CD25, CD127, CD95 and CD27, naive, central memory, regulatory and stem cell-like memory CD4+ T cells were sorted on a BD FACSAria II. Purity was above 98% for every sorted population. PBMCs were isolated right away by Lymphoprep density gradient centrifugation and were stained directly, without culture. To minimize batch effects, samples were stained and sorted in pairs, one healthy donor with one patient per experiment. The entire amount of isolated RNA was reverse transcribed using the High Capacity cDNA Reverse Transcription Kit, so the sequenced TCRB transcripts were expressed ones. Naive, central memory and regulatory T cell samples underwent deep immunoSEQ sequencing, averaging about 3.57 million total reads per sample. After sorted cells were lysed in RLT buffer, RNA was extracted with DNase-treated RNeasy Micro or Mini kits, with the choice depending on cell number. Each cell subset was processed separately to prevent cross-contamination, with patient and healthy donor samples processed together. The immunoSEQ multiplex PCR was used to amplify TCRB sequences from cDNA, yielding 87-bp fragments that span the CDR3 region. Amplicons were sequenced on the Illumina HiSeq platform. In the authors' own workflow: PCR bias was computationally corrected using synthetic template baselines, reads within Hamming distance 2 were collapsed, and singletons that could not be merged were discarded. Reads were aligned against IMGT to assign V, D and J genes, CDR3 length and insertions or deletions at six rearrangement sites. Within each subset, clonotype counts were normalized to sorted cell number, after which true diversity and Gini coefficients were computed with the tcR R package. Repertoire sharing was quantified using the overlap coefficient calculated on TCRB nucleotide sequences. Out-of-frame TCRB sequences from naive cells were analyzed as a proxy for the pre-selection repertoire. TCRdb took over this immuneACCESS table, retaining in-frame rearrangements with V and J assigned. Such tables are incomplete; in checked studies, under half of the missing clones stem from an unresolved V gene, and the remainder is unexplained. Clone size and the V and J calls come from that table; the DNA yielded D and trimming. The sample records about 240,000 clones, about 14% of which are singletons. Of the sample, roughly 0.019% falls within the top ten clones.

As for this clone: The target of this receptor is not known. No base quality information exists; no much larger clone differs at one position.

Source material: naive CD4+ T cells from blood. The meaning of the sample's cell subset or site label: true naive CD4+ T cells. In this chain, TRBV7-2 is recombined with TRBJ2-2, with 10 junctional bases fitting TRBD2. The TCR sequence derives from a young man with type 1 diabetes. This receptor has the CDR3 CASSLAAGGDTGELFF. The sequence in DNA is TGTGCCAGCAGCTTAGCAGCGGGAGGGGACACCGGGGAGCTGTTTTTT. Supplemented by the reference TRBV7-2 and TRBJ2-2 proteins around the CDR3, the complete variable domain is GAGVSQSPSNKVTEKGKDVELRCDPISGHTALYWYRQSLGQGLEFLIYFQGNSAPDKSGLPSDRFSAERTGGSVSTLTIQRTQQEDSAVYLCASSLAAGGDTGELFFGEGSRLTVL.